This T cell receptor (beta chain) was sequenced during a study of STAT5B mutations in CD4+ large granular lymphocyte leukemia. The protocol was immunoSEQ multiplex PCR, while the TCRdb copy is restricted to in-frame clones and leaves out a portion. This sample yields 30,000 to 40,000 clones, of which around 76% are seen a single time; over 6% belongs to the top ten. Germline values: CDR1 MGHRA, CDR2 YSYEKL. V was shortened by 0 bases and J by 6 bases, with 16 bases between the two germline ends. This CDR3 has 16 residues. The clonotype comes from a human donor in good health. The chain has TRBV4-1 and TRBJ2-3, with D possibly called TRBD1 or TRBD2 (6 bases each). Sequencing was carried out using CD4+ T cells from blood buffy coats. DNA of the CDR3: TGCGCCAGCAGCCAAGAGGGTTGGGGGGCTCGGGATACGCAGTATTTT. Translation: CASSQEGWGARDTQYF.